This paragraph covers one T cell receptor beta chain sequence. Its target is not known. The data derive from a study of T cell responses to AZD1222 COVID-19 vaccine. Study results and limitations: Clonal diversity was possibly underestimated; the donors were predominantly white British and more often female.

Trimming cost V 3 bases and J 2 bases, with 23 bases left between them. CDR1 is DFQATT, CDR2 SNEGSKA, per germline (reference sequence). The CDR3 loop spans 18 amino acids. Profiled with immunoSEQ multiplex PCR; TCRdb holds only in-frame clones, not every one. The sample holds roughly 120,000 clones, roughly 86% seen once. Specimen: peripheral blood, collected on day 0 of MenACWY control vaccination. The V and J genes are TRBV20-1 and TRBJ1-3; D unclear. This TCR was recovered from an adult in good health. CDR3 in amino acids: CSASGFSNSLGTGNTIYF. CDR3 in DNA: TGCAGTGCTAGTGGCTTTTCGAACTCCCTGGGTACTGGAAACACCATATATTTT.